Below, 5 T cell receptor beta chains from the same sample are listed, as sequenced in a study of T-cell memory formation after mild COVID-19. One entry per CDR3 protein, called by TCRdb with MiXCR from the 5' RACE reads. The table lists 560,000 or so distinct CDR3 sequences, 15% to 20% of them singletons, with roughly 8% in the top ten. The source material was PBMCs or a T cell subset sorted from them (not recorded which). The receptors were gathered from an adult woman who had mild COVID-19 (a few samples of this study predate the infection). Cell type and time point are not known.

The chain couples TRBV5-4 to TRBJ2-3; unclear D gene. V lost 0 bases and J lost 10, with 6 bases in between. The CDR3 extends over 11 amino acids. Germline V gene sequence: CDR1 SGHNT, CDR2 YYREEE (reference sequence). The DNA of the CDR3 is TGTGCCAGCAGCTTGGGTGTAGCGCAGTATTTT. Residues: CASSLGVAQYF. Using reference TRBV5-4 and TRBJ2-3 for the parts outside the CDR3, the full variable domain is ETGVTQSPTHLIKTRGQQVTLRCSSQSGHNTVSWYQQALGQGPQFIFQYYREEENGRGNFPPRFSGLQFPNYSSELNVNALELDDSALYLCASSLGVAQYFGPGTRLTVL.

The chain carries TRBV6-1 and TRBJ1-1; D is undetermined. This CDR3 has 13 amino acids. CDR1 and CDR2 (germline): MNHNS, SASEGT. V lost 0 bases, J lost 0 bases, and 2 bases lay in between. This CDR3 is CASSEAMNTEAFF. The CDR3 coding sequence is TGTGCCAGCAGTGAAGCCATGAACACTGAAGCTTTCTTT.

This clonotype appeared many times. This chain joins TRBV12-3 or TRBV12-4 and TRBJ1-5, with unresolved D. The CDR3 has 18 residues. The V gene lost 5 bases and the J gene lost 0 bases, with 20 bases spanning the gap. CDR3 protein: CASSLGLSQTYSNQPQHF. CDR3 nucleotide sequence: TGTGCCAGCAGTCTCGGTTTATCTCAGACGTATAGCAATCAGCCCCAGCATTTT.

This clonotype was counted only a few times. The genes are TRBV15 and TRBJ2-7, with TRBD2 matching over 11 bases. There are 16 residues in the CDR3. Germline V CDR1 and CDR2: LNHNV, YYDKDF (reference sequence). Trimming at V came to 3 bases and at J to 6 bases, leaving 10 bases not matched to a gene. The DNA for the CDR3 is TGTGCCACCAGCAGTGAGGGGACCGGACTAGCGGGCGAGCAGTACTTC. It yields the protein CATSSEGTGLAGEQYF.

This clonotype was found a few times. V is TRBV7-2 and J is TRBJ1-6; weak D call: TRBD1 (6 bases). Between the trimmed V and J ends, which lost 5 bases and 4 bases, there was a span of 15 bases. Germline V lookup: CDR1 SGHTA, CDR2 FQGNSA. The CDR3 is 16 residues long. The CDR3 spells CASSQAGGAYNSPLHF. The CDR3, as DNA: TGTGCCAGCAGCCAGGCGGGGGGCGCATATAATTCACCCCTCCACTTT.